This passage covers 8 T cell receptor beta chains from one sample sequenced in a study of T cell repertoires in cytomegalovirus infection. These receptors' targets are unknown. TCRdb re-derived calls from the reads in MiXCR, one entry per CDR3 protein. The sample carries tens of thousands of distinct CDR3 sequences, roughly half recorded once. The input for sequencing was CD8+ T cells from cultured PBMCs, taken from culture after CMV antigen stimulation. These receptor sequences come from a human donor in good health (CMV status not recorded). Some clones in this sample may be carry-over from other donors' samples.

The chain recombines TRBV11-2 with TRBJ2-3, with D unclear. The germline CDR1 and CDR2 sequences are SGHAT and FQNNGV. Trimming pared 1 base from V and 5 bases from J, leaving 4 bases between. The CDR3 totals 12 residues. CDR3 DNA sequence: TGTGCCAGCAGCTTAGTGGGAGATACGCAGTATTTT. The encoded protein is CASSLVGDTQYF.

This clonotype has only a few counts. This chain joins TRBV11-2 and TRBJ2-5; possible D gene TRBD2, 6 bases. This CDR3 has 16 amino acids. Looked up from germline, CDR1 is SGHAT and CDR2 is FQNNGV. Trimming stripped 1 base from V and 1 base from J, with 13 bases between. The CDR3 reads CASSLGHRGTQETQYF. The DNA for the CDR3 is TGTGCCAGCAGCTTAGGGCACCGGGGGACCCAAGAGACCCAGTACTTC.

There are a few counts of this clonotype. The chain is built from TRBV7-9 and TRBJ2-3; the D is unclear. V gave up 0 bases and J gave up 6 bases, with 10 bases separating them. This CDR3 is built from 14 residues. CDR1 and CDR2 from the germline V gene are SEHNR and FQNEAQ (reference sequence). The CDR3 loop reads CASSLAEGADTQYF. DNA of the CDR3: TGTGCCAGCAGCTTAGCTGAAGGAGCGGATACGCAGTATTTT.

The rearrangement links TRBV5-4 to TRBJ2-2, with D perhaps TRBD2 (6 bases). Between the trimmed V and J ends, which lost 0 bases and 7 bases, there was a span of 10 bases. Germline-derived CDR1 and CDR2 are SGHNT and YYREEE (reference sequence). The CDR3 has 14 residues. The CDR3 DNA reads TGTGCCAGCAGCTTGGTGCTAGCGAGCGGGGAGCTGTTTTTT. It codes for CASSLVLASGELFF.

The rearrangement joins TRBV20-1 to TRBJ2-2; D call uncertain. Germline V gene data show CDR1 as DFQATT and CDR2 as SNEGSKA (reference sequence). Trimming cost V 3 bases and J 6 bases, with 8 bases left between them. The CDR3 totals 12 residues. The CDR3 DNA follows: TGCAGTGCTAGGTGGGGTCCCGGGGAGCTGTTTTTT. Its protein product is CSARWGPGELFF.

The CDR3 nucleotides are TGTGCCAGCAGTTGGACGGAGCCCTACGAGCAGTACTTC. Translated: CASSWTEPYEQYF. The chain has TRBV7-8 and TRBJ2-7; D unresolved. This CDR3 region has 13 residues. Trimming cost V 6 bases and J 2 bases, with 11 bases left between them. Germline V lookup: CDR1 SGHVS, CDR2 FQNEAQ.

This clonotype was seen once. V and J are TRBV4-1 and TRBJ2-6; D is possibly TRBD1 (6 bases). CDR1 is MGHRA and CDR2 is YSYEKL in the germline V gene. The CDR3 totals 17 residues. V was trimmed by 1 base and J by 4 bases, leaving 14 bases between them. This chain's CDR3 is CASSQVRGMEGANVLTF. In nucleotides, the CDR3 is TGCGCCAGCAGCCAAGTGAGGGGGATGGAAGGGGCCAACGTCCTGACTTTC.

The sample holds one count of this clonotype. The chain couples TRBV27 to TRBJ2-5, with D uncertain. Trimming cost V 5 bases and J 2 bases, with 12 bases left between them. CDR1 is MNHEY, CDR2 SMNVEV, per germline (reference sequence). The CDR3 runs to 14 residues. CDR3: CASSPYTAQETQYF. CDR3 nucleotides: TGTGCCAGCAGTCCGTATACTGCACAAGAGACCCAGTACTTC.